Shown below are 2 T cell receptor beta chains from a single sample sequenced in a study of glioma-infiltrating T cells. TCR alpha and beta CDR3 regions were amplified from RNA using iRepertoire nested multiplex PCR. One entry per CDR3 protein, called by TCRdb with MiXCR from the multiplex PCR reads. The table lists under 150,000 distinct CDR3 sequences, about two fifths of them singletons, with 15% to 25% in the top ten. Sequences were obtained from glioma tissue, nonneoplastic brain tissue, or PBMCs (not recorded which). All receptors derive from a human donor with low-grade glioma or glioblastoma, undergoing nonglioma brain surgery, or in good health (not recorded which).

The rearrangement links TRBV2 to TRBJ2-1; D is uncertain. V shed 2 bases and J shed 0 bases, with 8 bases lying between them. The CDR3 covers 15 residues. Germline V gene lookup returns CDR1 SNHLY and CDR2 FYNNEI. This CDR3 is CASSESLVSYNEQFF. As DNA, the CDR3 is TGTGCCAGCAGTGAATCTCTAGTCTCCTACAATGAGCAGTTCTTC.

The chain combines TRBV7-9 with TRBJ2-5; the D is unclear. The CDR3 totals 11 residues. Between the trimmed V and J ends, which lost 5 bases and 8 bases, there was a span of 9 bases. Looked up from germline, CDR1 is SEHNR and CDR2 is FQNEAQ (reference sequence). CDR3 sequence: CASSGVSTQYF. In nucleotides, the CDR3 is TGTGCCAGCAGCGGCGTTTCTACCCAGTACTTC.